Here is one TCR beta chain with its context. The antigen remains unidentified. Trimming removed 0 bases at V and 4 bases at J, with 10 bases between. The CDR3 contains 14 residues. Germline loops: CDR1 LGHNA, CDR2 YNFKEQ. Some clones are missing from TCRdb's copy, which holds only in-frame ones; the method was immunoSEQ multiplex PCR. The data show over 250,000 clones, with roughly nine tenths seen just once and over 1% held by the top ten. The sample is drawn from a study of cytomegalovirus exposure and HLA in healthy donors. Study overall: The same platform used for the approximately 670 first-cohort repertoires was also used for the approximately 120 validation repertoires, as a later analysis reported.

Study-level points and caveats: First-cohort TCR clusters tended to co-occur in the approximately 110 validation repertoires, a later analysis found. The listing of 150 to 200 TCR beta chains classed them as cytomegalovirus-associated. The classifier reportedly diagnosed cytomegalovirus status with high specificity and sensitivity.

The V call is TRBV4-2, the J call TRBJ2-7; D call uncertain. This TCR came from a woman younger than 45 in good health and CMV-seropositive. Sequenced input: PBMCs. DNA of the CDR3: TGTGCCAGCAGCCAAGACAGACAACCTTACGAGCAGTACTTC. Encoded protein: CASSQDRQPYEQYF.